The 26 T cell receptor beta chains below come from one sample, sequenced in a study of blood T cell repertoires in COVID-19. The table came from immunoSEQ multiplex PCR; TCRdb's copy has only in-frame clones and leaves some out. The data hold some 250,000 clones, with roughly 88% observed a single time. The sample consisted of peripheral blood. The receptors originated from a woman younger than 45 with acute or convalescent COVID-19.

This sequence joins TRBV11-3 and TRBJ1-1; TRBD1 aligns across 8 bases. Germline CDR1 and CDR2: SGHNT and YENEEA. J was trimmed by 2 bases and V by 5 bases; bases with no gene match: 13. The CDR3 length is 17 residues. The CDR3 sequence: CASSTRQGIGGNTEAFF. CDR3 nucleotides: TGTGCCAGCAGCACCCGACAGGGGATCGGGGGTAACACTGAAGCTTTCTTT.

J is TRBJ2-1 and V is TRBV6-2 or TRBV6-3, with D tentatively TRBD2 (6 bases). The CDR3 loop spans 15 amino acids. In germline, CDR1 is MNHEY, CDR2 SVGEGT. Trimming removed 5 bases at V and 8 bases at J, with 19 bases between. CDR3 sequence: CASSQAGRGSDEQFF. Written as DNA, the CDR3 is TGTGCCAGCAGTCAAGCGGGTAGGGGTTCGGATGAGCAGTTCTTC.

The chain couples TRBV7-2 to TRBJ2-7, with D perhaps TRBD2 (6 bases). Trimming took off 5 bases at V and 0 bases at J, with 17 bases between the two ends. Germline V lookup: CDR1 SGHTA, CDR2 FQGNSA. The length of the CDR3 is 16 residues. The CDR3 coding sequence is TGTGCCAGCAGCCCCGGGGGAGCGATTAGCTCCTACGAGCAGTACTTC. Its translation: CASSPGGAISSYEQYF.

The chain couples TRBV6-2 or TRBV6-3 to TRBJ2-3; TRBD1 matches at 8 bases. CDR3 size: 18 residues. The V gene's germline CDR1 is MNHEY and CDR2 SVGEGT. The V segment lost 2 bases and the J segment 4 bases; nucleotides outside the gene matches: 14. In DNA, the CDR3 is TGTGCCAGCAGTTACCCCCGGCTGAGACAGGGGAGCGCAGATACGCAGTATTTT. This encodes CASSYPRLRQGSADTQYF.

DNA for the CDR3: TGTGCCAGCAGCAAAGTTGAAGGGGACTACGAGCAGTACTTC. This encodes CASSKVEGDYEQYF. The chain employs TRBV21-1 and TRBJ2-7; the table gives TRBD1 as D, unverified against the DNA. TRBV21-1 is given as a pseudogene. This CDR3 has 14 amino acids.

This clone was counted a single time. This rearrangement joins TRBV21-1 to TRBJ2-7; no check of the table's D call, TRBD1, against the DNA was made. TRBV21-1 is classified as a pseudogene. This CDR3 spans 12 amino acids. In nucleotides, the CDR3 is TGTGCCAGCAGGATAGGGGGATACGAGCAGTACTTC. Amino acids: CASRIGGYEQYF.

This chain connects TRBV27 to TRBJ1-6; the match to TRBD1 covers 8 bases. J was trimmed by 0 bases and V by 5 bases; bases with no gene match: 15. The CDR3 totals 20 residues. Germline loops: CDR1 MNHEY, CDR2 SMNVEV (reference sequence). DNA for the CDR3: TGTGCCAGCAGTCGACAGGGCCGACAGGGGATGGGCTCCTATAATTCACCCCTCCACTTT. This translates into CASSRQGRQGMGSYNSPLHF.

The rearrangement uses TRBV7-9 and TRBJ2-7; 14 positions match TRBD2. Germline assignment: CDR1 SEHNR and CDR2 FQNEAQ (reference sequence). J gave up 2 bases and V 5 bases, and 8 bases lay outside the gene matches. The CDR3 is made up of 17 amino acids. The CDR3 is CASSPRLAGGDAYEQYF. The CDR3 nucleotides read TGTGCCAGCAGCCCCCGACTAGCGGGAGGGGACGCCTACGAGCAGTACTTC.

V usage is TRBV6-6 and J usage is TRBJ1-2, with TRBD1 as a possible D gene (5 bases). The CDR3 extends over 12 amino acids. The V end lost 7 bases, the J end lost 8 bases, and 14 bases lay between the germline ends. Germline V CDR1 and CDR2: MNHNY, SVGAGI (reference sequence). The CDR3 DNA reads as TGTGCCAGCATTTCAGGGCAGGGAGGCTACACCTTC. Translating gives CASISGQGGYTF.

The chain joins TRBV18 to TRBJ1-1, with a tentative D call TRBD1 (5 bases). V gave up 5 bases and J gave up 2 bases, with 21 bases separating them. Germline lookup yields CDR1 KGHSH and CDR2 LQKENI. This CDR3 spans 17 amino acids. This chain's CDR3 is CASSTSRWLTDNTEAFF. As DNA, the CDR3 is TGTGCCAGCTCAACTTCCCGATGGTTGACAGATAACACTGAAGCTTTCTTT.

The J gene is TRBJ1-5, the V gene TRBV30, with unresolved D. Germline CDR1 GTSNPN, CDR2 SVGIG (reference sequence). Trimming took 0 bases from V and 0 from J, leaving 9 bases between them. The CDR3 length is 15 residues. CDR3: CAWSVSFSSNQPQHF. The CDR3 DNA sequence: TGTGCCTGGAGTGTATCGTTTAGTAGCAATCAGCCCCAGCATTTT.

The rearrangement joins TRBV4-3 to TRBJ1-2, with 8 bases aligning to TRBD1. This CDR3 has 17 amino acids. Germline-derived CDR1 and CDR2 are LGHNA and YSLEER. V was clipped by 1 base and J by 4 bases; unmatched bases: 11. This chain's CDR3 is CASSQGTPGGGSYGYTF. The CDR3 DNA reads TGCGCCAGCAGCCAAGGGACTCCAGGGGGCGGTAGCTATGGCTACACCTTC.

The chain joins TRBV9 to TRBJ2-7; possible D gene TRBD1, 5 bases. The V and J ends lost 3 bases and 5 bases respectively, with 15 bases between them. CDR3 length: 14 amino acids. CDR1 is SGDLS, CDR2 YYNGEE, per germline. The CDR3 protein is CASSAFGSQDEQYF. In DNA form, the CDR3 reads TGTGCCAGCAGCGCGTTCGGATCACAGGACGAGCAGTACTTC.

The genes are TRBV14 and TRBJ2-1, with 7 bases fitting TRBD1. Per germline, CDR1 SGHDN and CDR2 FVKESK. The CDR3 sequence is 14 residues long. With V trimmed by 6 bases and J by 3 bases, 5 bases remained unmatched. For the CDR3, the DNA is TGTGCCAGCAGACACCGGGACAGCTACAATGAGCAGTTCTTC. Amino acid sequence: CASRHRDSYNEQFF.

The V call is TRBV5-6, the J call TRBJ2-3; TRBD2 agrees at 8 bases. Trimming at V came to 4 bases and at J to 0 bases, leaving 7 bases not matched to a gene. The CDR3 is 16 residues long. CDR1 and CDR2 (germline): SGHDT, YYEEEE. Here the CDR3 DNA reads TGTGCCAGCAGCCCCCTAGCGGGCCCTAGCACAGATACGCAGTATTTT. This gives the protein CASSPLAGPSTDTQYF.

V is TRBV7-2 and J is TRBJ1-4; the D is unclear. The germline V gene has CDR1 SGHTA and CDR2 FQGNSA. The V end was cut by 5 bases, the J end by 6 bases, with 16 bases between. The CDR3 has 15 amino acids. CDR3 protein: CASSPSPQVDEKLFF. The CDR3 nucleotides read TGTGCCAGCAGCCCGTCACCCCAGGTAGATGAAAAACTGTTTTTT.

V gene TRBV6-2 or TRBV6-3 combines with J gene TRBJ1-2; D is perhaps TRBD1 (6 bases). In germline, CDR1 is MNHEY, CDR2 SVGEGT. The CDR3 has 13 residues. Trimming took 6 bases from V and 8 from J, leaving 16 bases between them. Here the CDR3 DNA reads TGTGCCAGCAGCCTCCGGGACAAGGAGGGCTACACCTTC. Residues: CASSLRDKEGYTF.

Regarding this clone: The CDR3 does not close with the conserved phenylalanine or tryptophan, likely indicating a read error. The limits of the CDR3 on the DNA are not certain, so only TCRdb's listed CDR3 is given. The V and J genes are TRBV30 and TRBJ2-4; the DNA was not used to check the table's D call, TRBD2. Ends included, the CDR3 has 9 residues. CDR1 is GTSNPN and CDR2 is SVGIG in the germline V gene (reference sequence). This CDR3 is CAWSGRESL.

The rearrangement joins TRBV10-2 to TRBJ2-1; 9 bases fit TRBD2. V gave up 5 bases and J gave up 0 bases; unmatched junction bases: 2. Germline V gene data show CDR1 as WSHSY and CDR2 as SAAADI. The CDR3 totals 15 residues. CDR3 bases: TGCGCCAGCAGTTCTAGCGGGAACTCCTACAATGAGCAGTTCTTC. The encoded protein is CASSSSGNSYNEQFF.

The J gene is TRBJ1-2, the V gene TRBV4-2; D gene unclear. The ends were cut back, 0 bases at V and 3 bases at J, with 14 bases in the middle. There are 16 residues in the CDR3. The germline CDR1 and CDR2 sequences are LGHNA and YNFKEQ. The CDR3 reads CASSQDSEGLYYGYTF. The CDR3 DNA sequence: TGTGCCAGCAGCCAAGATTCGGAGGGCCTCTACTATGGCTACACCTTC.

The CDR3 region has the DNA TGTGCCAGCAGTTACTACAGGGACAATCAGCCCCAGCATTTT. It encodes CASSYYRDNQPQHF. This chain uses TRBV6-2 or TRBV6-3 with TRBJ1-5; D perhaps matches TRBD1 (6 bases). Looked up from germline, CDR1 is MNHEY and CDR2 is SVGEGT. V shed 1 base and J shed 3 bases, with 7 bases lying between them. The CDR3 totals 14 residues.

The rearrangement joins TRBV11-1 to TRBJ2-2, with 10 positions matching TRBD1. Germline-derived CDR1 and CDR2 are SGHAT and FQDESV (reference sequence). The CDR3 runs to 15 residues. V shed 5 bases and J 5 bases; nucleotides not matched to a gene: 5. The CDR3 coding sequence is TGTGCCAGCAGCACCGGACAGGGGGGTACCGGGGAGCTGTTTTTT. This encodes CASSTGQGGTGELFF.

The V call is TRBV19, the J call TRBJ2-1; TRBD2 matches 12 bases. CDR3 length equals 15 residues. Germline CDR1 and CDR2: LNHDA and SQIVND (reference sequence). Trimming removed 4 bases from V and 6 bases from J; junction bases left unmatched: 4. The CDR3 sequence: CASSTTSGSLNEQFF. DNA of the CDR3: TGTGCCAGTAGTACGACTAGCGGGAGTCTCAATGAGCAGTTCTTC.

This sequence joins TRBV5-1 and TRBJ2-7, with 7 bases matching TRBD1. CDR1 SGHRS and CDR2 YFSETQ come from the germline V gene. The CDR3 consists of 18 residues. V lost 7 bases and J lost 0; bases outside the gene matches: 19. The CDR3 DNA reads as TGCGCCAGCGGGAAAGCTCCCGTAGGACAGGCCACCTCCTACGAGCAGTACTTC. The encoded protein is CASGKAPVGQATSYEQYF. Drawing the rest from reference TRBV5-1 and TRBJ2-7, the complete variable domain is KAGVTQTPRYLIKTRGQQVTLSCSPISGHRSVSWYQQTPGQGLQFLFEYFSETQRNKGNFPGRFSGRQFSNSRSEMNVSTLELGDSALYLCASGKAPVGQATSYEQYFGPGTRLTVT.

The CDR3 nucleotides read TGCGCCAGCAGTCGACAGGGGGACACAGATACGCAGTATTTT. Protein product: CASSRQGDTDTQYF. The chain links TRBV5-1 to TRBJ2-3, with 9 bases identical to TRBD1. V was pared by 5 bases and J by 2 bases, with 3 bases of the junction left unmatched. Germline CDR1 and CDR2: SGHRS and YFSETQ. This CDR3 is 14 amino acids long.

V gene TRBV9 combines with J gene TRBJ2-1; TRBD1 is a possible D gene (5 bases). The V and J ends lost 2 bases and 9 bases respectively, with 12 bases between them. Germline V gene sequence: CDR1 SGDLS, CDR2 YYNGEE. The CDR3 has 13 amino acids. The CDR3, as DNA: TGTGCCAGCAGCGTCCAGGGTTTTGGTGAGCAGTTCTTC. It translates to CASSVQGFGEQFF. Full variable domain (outside the CDR3, taken from reference TRBV9 and TRBJ2-1): DSGVTQTPKHLITATGQRVTLRCSPRSGDLSVYWYQQSLDQGLQFLIQYYNGEERAKGNILERFSAQQFPDLHSELNLSSLELGDSALYFCASSVQGFGEQFFGPGTRLTVL.